This entry is about one TCR beta chain. Its antigen is undetermined. The record originates from a study of early stage breast cancer tumors. Trimming removed 5 bases at V and 3 bases at J, with 13 bases between. Germline V CDR1 and CDR2: SGHVS, FNYEAQ. There are 14 residues in the CDR3. Using immunoSEQ multiplex PCR, the repertoire was profiled, and TCRdb retains in-frame clones only, with some absent. In the table there are about 41,000 clones, about two thirds of which are singletons. Study-wide results and limits: Commonly generated sequences made up most enriched TCRB sequences shared between patients.

The sample comprised blood. The TCR sequence derives from a person between 50 and 60 years old with breast cancer. The rearrangement joins TRBV7-6 to TRBJ1-1, with D possibly being TRBD1 (5 bases). CDR3 sequence: CASSLSRGDTEAFF. As DNA, the CDR3 is TGTGCCAGCAGCCTTTCGCGGGGCGACACTGAAGCTTTCTTT.